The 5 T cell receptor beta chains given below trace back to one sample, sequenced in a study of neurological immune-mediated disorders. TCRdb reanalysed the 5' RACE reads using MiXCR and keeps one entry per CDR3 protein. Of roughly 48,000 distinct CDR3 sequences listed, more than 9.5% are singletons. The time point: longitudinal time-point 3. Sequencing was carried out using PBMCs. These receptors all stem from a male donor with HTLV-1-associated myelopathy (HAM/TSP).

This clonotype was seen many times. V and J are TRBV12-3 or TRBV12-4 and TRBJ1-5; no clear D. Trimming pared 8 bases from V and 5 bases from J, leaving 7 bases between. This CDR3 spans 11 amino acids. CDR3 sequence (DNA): TGTGCCAGCGGAGATCATCAGCCCCAGCATTTT. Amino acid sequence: CASGDHQPQHF.

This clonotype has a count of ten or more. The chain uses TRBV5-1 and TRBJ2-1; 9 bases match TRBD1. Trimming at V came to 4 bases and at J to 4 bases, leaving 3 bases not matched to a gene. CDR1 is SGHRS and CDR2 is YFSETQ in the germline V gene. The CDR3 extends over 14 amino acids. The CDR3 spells CASSPGTGYNEQFF. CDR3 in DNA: TGCGCCAGCAGCCCCGGGACAGGGTACAATGAGCAGTTCTTC.

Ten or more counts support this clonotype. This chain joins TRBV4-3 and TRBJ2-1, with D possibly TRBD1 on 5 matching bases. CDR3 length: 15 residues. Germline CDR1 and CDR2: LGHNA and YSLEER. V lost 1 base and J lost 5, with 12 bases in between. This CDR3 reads CASSQGQLWHNEQFF. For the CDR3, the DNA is TGCGCCAGCAGCCAAGGACAGCTCTGGCACAATGAGCAGTTCTTC.

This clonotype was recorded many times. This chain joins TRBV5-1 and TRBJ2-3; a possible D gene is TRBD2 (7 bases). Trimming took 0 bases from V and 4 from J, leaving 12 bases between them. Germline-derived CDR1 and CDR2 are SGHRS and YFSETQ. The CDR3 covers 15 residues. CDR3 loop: CASSLGGGAADTQYF. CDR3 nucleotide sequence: TGCGCCAGCAGCTTGGGAGGGGGGGCCGCAGATACGCAGTATTTT. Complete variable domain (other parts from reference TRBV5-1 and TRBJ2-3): KAGVTQTPRYLIKTRGQQVTLSCSPISGHRSVSWYQQTPGQGLQFLFEYFSETQRNKGNFPGRFSGRQFSNSRSEMNVSTLELGDSALYLCASSLGGGAADTQYFGPGTRLTVL.

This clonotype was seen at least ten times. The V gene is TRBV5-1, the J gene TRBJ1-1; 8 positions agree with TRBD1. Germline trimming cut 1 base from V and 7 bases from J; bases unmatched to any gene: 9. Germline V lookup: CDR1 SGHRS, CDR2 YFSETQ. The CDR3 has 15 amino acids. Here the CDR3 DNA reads TGCGCCAGCAGCTTGCTGGGCAGGGGGCAGGGTGAAGCTTTCTTT. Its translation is CASSLLGRGQGEAFF.